This TCR beta chain was profiled in a study of OX40 agonist ivuxolimab in advanced cancers. Background on the study: Mean age roughly 65 years, range 23 to 79; roughly 82% male. Three individuals attained partial responses, comprising one hepatocellular carcinoma case and two cutaneous melanoma cases.

V lost 5 bases and J lost 1; bases outside the gene matches: 6. Germline CDR1 reads LNHDA; CDR2 reads SQIVND (reference sequence). The CDR3 length is 17 residues. This clone was detected once. Some clones are missing from TCRdb's copy, which holds only in-frame ones; the method was immunoSEQ multiplex PCR. The repertoire includes about 50,000 clones, roughly three quarters of them detected once, and 3.9% sits in the top ten. Sequenced material: CD4+ or CD8+ T cells sorted from blood, taken in a trial of the OX40 agonist ivuxolimab. The receptor was derived from an adult with an advanced solid tumor such as melanoma, head and neck, liver or kidney cancer. V gene TRBV19 combines with J gene TRBJ2-1; the match to TRBD2 covers 12 bases. The DNA for the CDR3 is TGTGCCAGTAGTGACCGACTAGCGGGGGTGTCCTACAATGAGCAGTTCTTC. Amino acid sequence: CASSDRLAGVSYNEQFF.